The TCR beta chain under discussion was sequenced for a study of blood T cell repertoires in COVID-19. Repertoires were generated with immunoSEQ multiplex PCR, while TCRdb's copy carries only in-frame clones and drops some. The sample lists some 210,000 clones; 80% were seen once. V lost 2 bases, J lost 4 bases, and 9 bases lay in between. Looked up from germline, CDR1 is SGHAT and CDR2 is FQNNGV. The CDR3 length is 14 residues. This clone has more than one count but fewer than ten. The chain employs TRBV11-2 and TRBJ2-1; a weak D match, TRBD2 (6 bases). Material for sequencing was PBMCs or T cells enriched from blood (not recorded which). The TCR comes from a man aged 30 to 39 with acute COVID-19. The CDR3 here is CASSLQRAYNEQFF. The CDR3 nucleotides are TGTGCCAGCAGCTTACAGCGGGCATACAATGAGCAGTTCTTC.